Each of the 17 T cell receptor beta chains below was sequenced from the same sample in a study of blood T cell repertoires in COVID-19. Here immunoSEQ multiplex PCR was the method, and the copy in TCRdb shows in-frame clones only, minus some. The sample lists approximately 200,000 clones, 70% to 90% seen once, with 2.5% to 3.5% in the top ten. The sample was peripheral blood. The receptors derive from a man in his sixties with acute or convalescent COVID-19.

CDR3 residues: CASSQGQSGAGYTF. CDR3 sequence (DNA): TGTGCCAGCAGCCAGGGACAGTCTGGGGCTGGCTACACCTTC. V usage is TRBV14 and J usage is TRBJ1-2, with 7 bases fitting TRBD1. The CDR3 covers 14 residues. The V gene end was trimmed by 3 bases and the J gene end by 7 bases; junction bases not matched to a gene: 8. Germline V gives CDR1 SGHDN, CDR2 FVKESK. The full variable domain, with the rest looked up from reference TRBV14 and TRBJ1-2, is EAGVTQFPSHSVIEKGQTVTLRCDPISGHDNLYWYRRVMGKEIKFLLHFVKESKQDESGMPNNRFLAERTGGTYSTLKVQPAELEDSGVYFCASSQGQSGAGYTFGSGTRLTVV.

V is TRBV6-2 or TRBV6-3 and J is TRBJ2-1, with 7 bases that match TRBD2. Germline-derived CDR1 and CDR2 are MNHEY and SVGEGT. V was pared by 4 bases and J by 9 bases, with 12 bases of the junction left unmatched. This CDR3 has 15 residues. The CDR3: CASSFGGAGEGEQFF. The CDR3 nucleotides read TGTGCCAGCAGTTTCGGTGGGGCGGGAGAAGGTGAGCAGTTCTTC.

The rearrangement joins TRBV27 to TRBJ1-6; D call uncertain. Trimming cost V 5 bases and J 13 bases, with 12 bases left between them. Looked up from germline, CDR1 is MNHEY and CDR2 is SMNVEV (reference sequence). This CDR3 spans 12 amino acids. CDR3 sequence: CASSPRGVPLHF. The CDR3 DNA follows: TGTGCCAGCAGTCCCCGAGGAGTGCCCCTCCACTTT.

The V gene is TRBV28, the J gene TRBJ2-7; 7 bases map to TRBD1. The CDR3 contains 16 residues. The trim removed 3 bases at V and 2 bases at J, leaving 10 bases unmatched. In germline, CDR1 is MDHEN, CDR2 SYDVKM. The CDR3 DNA reads TGTGCCAGCAGTTTCCTCCCCGGGACAGCCACCTACGAGCAGTACTTC. This translates into CASSFLPGTATYEQYF.

The rearrangement uses TRBV11-2 and TRBJ1-4; no clear D. The V end was cut by 1 base, the J end by 0 bases, with 6 bases between. The germline V gene has CDR1 SGHAT and CDR2 FQNNGV. This CDR3 region has 15 residues. DNA for the CDR3: TGTGCCAGCAGCTTAGGACTAGCAACTAATGAAAAACTGTTTTTT. Amino acid sequence: CASSLGLATNEKLFF.

The rearrangement joins TRBV28 to TRBJ2-7, with TRBD1 matching over 9 bases. CDR3 size: 14 residues. V shed 8 bases and J 0 bases; nucleotides not matched to a gene: 5. Germline V gives CDR1 MDHEN, CDR2 SYDVKM. The CDR3 reads CASRQGGSSYEQYF. CDR3 nucleotides: TGTGCCAGCCGACAGGGGGGAAGCTCCTACGAGCAGTACTTC.

The V and J genes are TRBV7-6 and TRBJ2-3; 9 bases are shared with TRBD1. The trim removed 3 bases at V and 4 bases at J, leaving 8 bases unmatched. The CDR3 sequence is 16 residues long. Looked up from germline, CDR1 is SGHVS and CDR2 is FNYEAQ. CDR3 nucleotides: TGTGCCAGCAGCTTCTCCGGGACAGGGTCCGCAGATACGCAGTATTTT. Translated, it gives CASSFSGTGSADTQYF.

The chain has TRBV28 and TRBJ1-6, with TRBD1 matching over 7 bases. Germline-derived CDR1 and CDR2 are MDHEN and SYDVKM. The CDR3 sequence is 13 residues long. J lost 7 bases, V lost 7 bases, and 4 bases had no gene match. CDR3 bases: TGTGCCAGCAAACGGGACAGCAATTCACCCCTCCACTTT. Translating it yields CASKRDSNSPLHF.

The chain carries TRBV4-1 and TRBJ2-7; D may be TRBD2 (6 bases). The CDR3 covers 17 residues. Trimming removed 0 bases from V and 0 bases from J, with 15 bases in between. Per germline, CDR1 MGHRA and CDR2 YSYEKL. The CDR3 DNA is TGCGCCAGCAGCCAAGAAGTAGGAGCGGGCCCCTCCTACGAGCAGTACTTC. This translates into CASSQEVGAGPSYEQYF.

The chain recombines TRBV28 with TRBJ2-7; 7 nucleotides match TRBD1. The V segment lost 3 bases and the J segment 6 bases; nucleotides outside the gene matches: 14. CDR3 length: 16 amino acids. Germline loops: CDR1 MDHEN, CDR2 SYDVKM. The CDR3 is CASSLVHGTALAEQYF. CDR3 coding DNA: TGTGCCAGCAGTTTGGTACACGGGACAGCCCTTGCCGAGCAGTACTTC.

This chain links TRBV2 with TRBJ1-5; TRBD1 aligns across 7 bases. This CDR3 contains 15 residues. Germline CDR1 and CDR2: SNHLY and FYNNEI. V lost 0 bases to trimming and J lost 6 bases; unmatched junction nucleotides: 5. CDR3 region: CASSEAAGGLQPQHF. CDR3 DNA sequence: TGTGCCAGCAGTGAAGCAGCAGGGGGGCTTCAGCCCCAGCATTTT.

V usage is TRBV28 and J usage is TRBJ2-6; D is ambiguous. Germline loops: CDR1 MDHEN, CDR2 SYDVKM. The CDR3 extends over 15 amino acids. Trimming took off 1 base at V and 4 bases at J, with 8 bases between the two ends. The CDR3 DNA reads TGTGCCAGCAGTTTATACCCGACAGGGGCCAACGTCCTGACTTTC. It translates to CASSLYPTGANVLTF.

The J gene is TRBJ2-7, the V gene TRBV7-6; a weak D match, TRBD2 (6 bases). Between the trimmed V and J ends, which lost 3 bases and 5 bases, there was a span of 17 bases. The CDR3 has 15 residues. Germline V gene sequence: CDR1 SGHVS, CDR2 FNYEAQ. The CDR3: CASSLRPTPGDEQYF. In nucleotides, the CDR3 is TGTGCCAGCAGCTTGAGACCTACCCCGGGGGACGAGCAGTACTTC.

This clone showed up just a few times. This chain connects TRBV5-8 to TRBJ1-5; 10 nucleotides align to TRBD1. Germline V gene sequence: CDR1 SGHTS, CDR2 YDEGEE. Unmatched junction bases numbered 6, after V lost 5 bases and J lost 4 bases. The CDR3 is made up of 15 amino acids. The CDR3: CASRPGQGVNQPQHF. DNA for the CDR3: TGTGCCAGCAGACCTGGACAGGGGGTAAATCAGCCCCAGCATTTT.

Regarding this clone: The same CDR3 is also encoded by other DNA sequences in this sample. The chain joins TRBV20-1 to TRBJ2-2; maybe TRBD2 (7 bases). The V gene lost 3 bases and the J gene lost 0 bases, with 11 bases spanning the gap. Germline CDR1 is DFQATT and CDR2 is SNEGSKA (reference sequence). The CDR3 sequence is 15 residues long. This CDR3 is CSASRGGTNTGELFF. The DNA for the CDR3 is TGCAGTGCTAGTAGGGGGGGTACGAACACCGGGGAGCTGTTTTTT.

V gene TRBV18 combines with J gene TRBJ2-1, with a tentative D call TRBD2 (6 bases). Deletions cut 2 bases from V and 7 bases from J, with 12 bases between. The germline CDR1 and CDR2 sequences are KGHSH and LQKENI. This CDR3 is 14 amino acids long. CDR3 protein: CASSPRTNVNEQFF. In DNA, the CDR3 is TGTGCCAGCTCACCAAGGACTAATGTAAATGAGCAGTTCTTC. Using reference TRBV18 and TRBJ2-1 for the parts outside the CDR3, the full variable domain is NAGVMQNPRHLVRRRGQEARLRCSPMKGHSHVYWYRQLPEEGLKFMVYLQKENIIDESGMPKERFSAEFPKEGPSILRIQQVVRGDSAAYFCASSPRTNVNEQFFGPGTRLTVL.

V and J are TRBV6-5 and TRBJ2-7; D is perhaps TRBD1 (6 bases). The CDR3 has 12 amino acids. Trimming shortened V by 5 bases and J by 3 bases, and 8 bases separated the two germline ends. Germline lookup yields CDR1 MNHEY and CDR2 SVGAGI. The CDR3 DNA reads as TGTGCCAGCAGTAAGGACAGCTACGAGCAGTACTTC. Encoded protein: CASSKDSYEQYF.